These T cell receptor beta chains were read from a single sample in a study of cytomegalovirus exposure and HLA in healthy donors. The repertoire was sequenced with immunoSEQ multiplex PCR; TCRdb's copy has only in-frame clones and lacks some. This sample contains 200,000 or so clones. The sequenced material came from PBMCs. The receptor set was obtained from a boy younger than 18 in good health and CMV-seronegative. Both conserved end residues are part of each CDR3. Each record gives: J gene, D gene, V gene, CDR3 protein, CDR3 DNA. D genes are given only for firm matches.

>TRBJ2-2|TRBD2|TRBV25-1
CASTEGIAGGPGGELFF
TGTGCCAGCACCGAAGGCATAGCGGGGGGGCCGGGCGGGGAGCTGTTTTTT
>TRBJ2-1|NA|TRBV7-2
CASSPQEGYYNEQFF
TGTGCCAGCAGCCCTCAGGAGGGCTACTACAATGAGCAGTTCTTC
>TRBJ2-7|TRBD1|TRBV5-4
CASSLRDSSYEQYF
TGTGCCAGCAGCTTGCGGGACAGTTCCTACGAGCAGTACTTC
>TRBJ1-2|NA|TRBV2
CASQSGVGNYGYTF
TGTGCCAGCCAGTCAGGGGTTGGGAACTATGGCTACACCTTC
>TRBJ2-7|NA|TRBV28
CASKRNSYEQYF
TGTGCCAGCAAGAGGAATTCCTACGAGCAGTACTTC
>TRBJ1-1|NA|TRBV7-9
CASSLGTAMNTEAFF
TGTGCCAGCAGCTTAGGGACTGCGATGAACACTGAAGCTTTCTTT
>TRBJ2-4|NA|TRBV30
CAWSVTGRLNIQYF
TGTGCCTGGAGTGTAACAGGGCGGTTAAACATTCAGTACTTC
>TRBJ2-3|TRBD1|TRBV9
CASSVLLTGGSDTQYF
TGTGCCAGCAGCGTTCTCCTGACAGGGGGCTCGGATACGCAGTATTTT
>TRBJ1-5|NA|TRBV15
CATSRDGQPQHF
TGTGCCACCAGCAGAGATGGCCAGCCCCAGCATTTT
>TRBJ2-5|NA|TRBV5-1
CASSPGGPRETQYF
TGCGCCAGCAGCCCGGGGGGCCCCCGGGAGACCCAGTACTTC
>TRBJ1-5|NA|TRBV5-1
CASSLAVSRLNLVGPQHF
TGCGCCAGCAGCTTGGCCGTCAGCAGGTTAAATCTCGTAGGGCCCCAGCATTTT
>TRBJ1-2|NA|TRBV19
CASSMAPENYGYTF
TGTGCCAGTAGTATGGCTCCCGAAAACTATGGCTACACCTTC
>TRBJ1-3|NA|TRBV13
CASSLIGLDWLDSGNTIYF
TGTGCCAGCAGCTTGATCGGCCTGGACTGGCTGGATTCCGGAAACACCATATATTTT
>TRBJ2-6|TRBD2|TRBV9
CASSVGETSGGLSSGANVLTF
TGTGCCAGCAGCGTAGGGGAGACTAGCGGGGGCCTTTCATCTGGGGCCAACGTCCTGACTTTC
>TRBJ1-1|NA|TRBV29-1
CSGAGWDTEAFF
TGCAGCGGAGCGGGGTGGGACACTGAAGCTTTCTTT
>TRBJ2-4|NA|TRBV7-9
CASSSGDLGAPIAKNIQYF
TGTGCCAGCAGCTCGGGTGACCTAGGAGCGCCAATAGCCAAAAACATTCAGTACTTC
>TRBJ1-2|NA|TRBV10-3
CAITTRANYGYTF
TGTGCCATCACGACAAGAGCTAACTATGGCTACACCTTC
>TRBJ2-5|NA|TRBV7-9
CASSAGAAGIETQYF
TGTGCCAGCAGCGCAGGGGCCGCCGGGATTGAGACCCAGTACTTC
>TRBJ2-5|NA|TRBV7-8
CASSLGPQKTQYF
TGTGCCAGCAGCTTAGGCCCCCAGAAGACCCAGTACTTC
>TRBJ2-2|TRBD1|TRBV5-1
CACGTGSYTGELFF
TGCGCCTGTGGGACAGGGTCTTACACCGGGGAGCTGTTTTTT
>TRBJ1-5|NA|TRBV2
CASSARGMGNQPQHF
TGTGCCAGCAGTGCCCGGGGGATGGGCAATCAGCCCCAGCATTTT
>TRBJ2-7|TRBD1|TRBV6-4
CASSDSTPPTGYTYEQYF
TGTGCCAGCAGTGACTCCACCCCACCGACAGGGTATACCTACGAGCAGTACTTC
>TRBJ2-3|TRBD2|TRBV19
CASTLGRASGTDTQYF
TGTGCCAGTACCCTGGGGAGGGCCTCTGGAACAGATACGCAGTATTTT
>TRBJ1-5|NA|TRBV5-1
CASSLAGDSNQPQHF
TGCGCCAGCAGCTTGGCAGGGGATAGCAATCAGCCCCAGCATTTT
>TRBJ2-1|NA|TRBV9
CASSQEGSSYNEQFF
TGTGCCAGCAGCCAGGAGGGGAGCTCCTACAATGAGCAGTTCTTC
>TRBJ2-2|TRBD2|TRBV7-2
CASSLVAGGLAGELFF
TGTGCCAGCAGCTTAGTAGCGGGGGGATTAGCCGGGGAGCTGTTTTTT
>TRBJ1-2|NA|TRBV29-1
CSVEDTGYRHYGYTF
TGCAGCGTTGAAGATACAGGGTATCGGCACTATGGCTACACCTTC
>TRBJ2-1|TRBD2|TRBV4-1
CASSQVWGGGTYNEQFF
TGCGCCAGCAGCCAAGTCTGGGGCGGGGGGACCTACAATGAGCAGTTCTTC
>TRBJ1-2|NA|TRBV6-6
CASSYALGGDNYGYTF
TGTGCCAGCAGTTACGCGCTGGGGGGAGATAACTATGGCTACACCTTC
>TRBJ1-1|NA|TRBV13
CATIMNTEAFF
TGTGCCACCATCATGAACACTGAAGCTTTCTTT
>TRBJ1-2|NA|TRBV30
CASTGVGYGYTF
TGTGCCTCCACAGGTGTAGGGTATGGCTACACCTTC